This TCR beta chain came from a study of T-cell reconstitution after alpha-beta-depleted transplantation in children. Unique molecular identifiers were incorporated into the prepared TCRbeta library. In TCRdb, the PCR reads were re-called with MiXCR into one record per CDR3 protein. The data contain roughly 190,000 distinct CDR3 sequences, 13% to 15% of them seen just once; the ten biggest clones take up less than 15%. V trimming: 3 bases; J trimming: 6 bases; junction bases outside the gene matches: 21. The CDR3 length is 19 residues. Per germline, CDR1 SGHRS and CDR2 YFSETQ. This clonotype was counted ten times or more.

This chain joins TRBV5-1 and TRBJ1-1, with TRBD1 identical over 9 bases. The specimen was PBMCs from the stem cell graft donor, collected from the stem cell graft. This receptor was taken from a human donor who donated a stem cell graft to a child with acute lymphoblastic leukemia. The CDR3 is CASSSLPGQGNLRGAEAFF. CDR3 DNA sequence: TGCGCCAGCAGCTCACTCCCTGGACAGGGGAATTTGAGGGGCGCTGAAGCTTTCTTT.